Listed below are T cell receptor beta chains from one sample, sequenced in a study of glioma-infiltrating T cells after dendritic cell vaccination. Generated by immunoSEQ multiplex PCR, the TCRdb table keeps only in-frame clones and is missing some. Seen here are about 24,000 clones, around 92% observed once, and the top ten hold roughly 2.9%. This sample comprised blood, obtained after dendritic cell vaccination. The receptors here all came from a human donor with glioblastoma. CDR3s include the opening cysteine and the closing phenylalanine or tryptophan. Fields, in order: V gene, J gene, CDR3 protein.

>TRBV5-1|TRBJ2-5
CASSLDGQGFETQYF
>TRBV6-1|TRBJ2-5
CASRAGGMETQYF
>TRBV12-5|TRBJ2-5
CASGLGQLTGETQYF
>TRBV5-4|TRBJ2-1
CASSLTSSEQFF
>TRBV12-5|TRBJ2-3
CASGLYRGIDTQYF
>TRBV18|TRBJ1-5
CASPQGENQPQHF
>TRBV10-2|TRBJ2-1
CASSESRTSNEQFF
>TRBV11-2|TRBJ2-3
CASSTGTADTQYF
>TRBV4-2|TRBJ2-1
CASSPLTSDPYNEQFF
>TRBV29-1|TRBJ1-1
CSVPSAGYGAFF
>TRBV6-1|TRBJ2-1
CASILDRGGIREQFF
>TRBV5-1|TRBJ1-6
CASSLAARSPLHF
>TRBV7-2|TRBJ1-1
CASSQTFGQVNTEAFF
>TRBV7-6|TRBJ2-1
CASSDRPGNEQFF
>TRBV6-6|TRBJ1-1
CASSYGRTGGTEAFF
>TRBV7-2|TRBJ1-5
CASSLGAYRDQHF
>TRBV5-1|TRBJ2-1
CASSPTSGGQVNEQFF
>TRBV2|TRBJ2-7
CARQGGGEQYF
>TRBV6-5|TRBJ1-6
CASGRLAGGRAPLHF
>TRBV30|TRBJ1-5
CAWSFVRNQPQHF
>TRBV18|TRBJ1-6
CANSRDRESPLHF
>TRBV11-3|TRBJ2-3
CASSFGGATDTQYF
>TRBV5-1|TRBJ2-1
CASSLSGFTYNEQFF
>TRBV11-2|TRBJ1-1
CASSLESGGRSEAFF
>TRBV25-1|TRBJ2-1
CARDISAGGSSYNEQFF
>TRBV6-5|TRBJ2-7
CASSFGGYYEQYF
>TRBV6-1|TRBJ1-5
CASSERRADSNQPQHF
>TRBV15|TRBJ2-1
CATSAGGTQNEQFF
>TRBV5-1|TRBJ1-2
CASSLGDRGNYGYTF
>TRBV14|TRBJ2-5
CASSPAGGFSPQYF
>TRBV7-6|TRBJ2-2
CASSPTSGGTGELFF
>TRBV5-1|TRBJ2-1
CASSLGVAGGFNEQFF
>TRBV2|TRBJ2-7
CASRGGPNYEQYF